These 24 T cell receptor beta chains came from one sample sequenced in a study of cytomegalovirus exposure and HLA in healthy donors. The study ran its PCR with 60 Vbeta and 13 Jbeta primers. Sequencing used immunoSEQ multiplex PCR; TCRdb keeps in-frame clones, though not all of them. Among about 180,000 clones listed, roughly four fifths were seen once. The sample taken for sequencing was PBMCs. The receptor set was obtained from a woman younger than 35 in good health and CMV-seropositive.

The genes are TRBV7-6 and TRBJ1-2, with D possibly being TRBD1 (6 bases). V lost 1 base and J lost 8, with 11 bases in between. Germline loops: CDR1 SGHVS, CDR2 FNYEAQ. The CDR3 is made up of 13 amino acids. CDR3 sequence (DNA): TGTGCCAGCAGCTTAGGTCCAGGGGACGGCTACACCTTC. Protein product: CASSLGPGDGYTF.

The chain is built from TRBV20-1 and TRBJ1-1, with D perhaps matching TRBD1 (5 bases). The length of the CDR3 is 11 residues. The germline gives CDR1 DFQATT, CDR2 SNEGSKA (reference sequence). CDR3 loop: CRKGVPTEAFF. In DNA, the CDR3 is TGCAGGAAAGGGGTGCCCACTGAAGCTTTCTTT.

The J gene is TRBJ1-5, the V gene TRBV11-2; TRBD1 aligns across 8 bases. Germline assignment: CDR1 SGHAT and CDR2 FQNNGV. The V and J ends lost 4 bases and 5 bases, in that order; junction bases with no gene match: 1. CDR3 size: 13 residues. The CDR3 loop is CASSSDRDQPQHF. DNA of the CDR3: TGTGCCAGCAGCTCGGACAGGGATCAGCCCCAGCATTTT.

CDR3 DNA: TGTGCCAGCAGCTCCGCCGGCCTTGACAAATTTAACCGGGAGCTGTTTTTT. It yields the protein CASSSAGLDKFNRELFF. The chain combines TRBV5-4 with TRBJ2-2; D is unclear. The germline V gene has CDR1 SGHNT and CDR2 YYREEE (reference sequence). This CDR3 contains 17 residues. The germline V and J ends were trimmed by 3 bases and 9 bases, with 24 bases remaining between them.

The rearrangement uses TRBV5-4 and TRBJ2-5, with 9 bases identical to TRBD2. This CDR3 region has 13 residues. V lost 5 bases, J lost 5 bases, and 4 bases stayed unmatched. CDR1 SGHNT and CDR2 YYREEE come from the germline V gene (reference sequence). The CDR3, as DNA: TGTGCCAGCAGTCTAGCGGGGTTGGAGACCCAGTACTTC. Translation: CASSLAGLETQYF.

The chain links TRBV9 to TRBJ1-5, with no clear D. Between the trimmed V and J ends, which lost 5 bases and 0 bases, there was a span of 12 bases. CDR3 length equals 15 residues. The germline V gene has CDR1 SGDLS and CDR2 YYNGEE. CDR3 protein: CASRPGLNSNQPQHF. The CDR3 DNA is TGTGCCAGCAGGCCTGGGCTTAATAGCAATCAGCCCCAGCATTTT.

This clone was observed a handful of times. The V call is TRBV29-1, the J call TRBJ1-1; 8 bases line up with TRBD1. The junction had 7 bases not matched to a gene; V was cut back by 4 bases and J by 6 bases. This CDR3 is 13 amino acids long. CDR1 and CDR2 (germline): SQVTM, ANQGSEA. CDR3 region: CSVGPAQGAEAFF. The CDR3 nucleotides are TGCAGCGTTGGCCCGGCACAGGGGGCTGAAGCTTTCTTT.

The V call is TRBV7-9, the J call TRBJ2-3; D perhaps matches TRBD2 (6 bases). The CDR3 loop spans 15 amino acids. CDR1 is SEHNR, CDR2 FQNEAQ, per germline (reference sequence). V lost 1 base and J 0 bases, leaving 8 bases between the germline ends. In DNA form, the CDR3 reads TGTGCCAGCAGCTTAGGAGGGACTAGCACAGATACGCAGTATTTT. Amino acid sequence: CASSLGGTSTDTQYF.

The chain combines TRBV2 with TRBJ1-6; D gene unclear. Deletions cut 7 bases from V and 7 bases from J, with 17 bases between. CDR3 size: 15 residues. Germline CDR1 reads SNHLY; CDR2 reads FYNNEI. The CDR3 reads CASTINLGSNSPLHF. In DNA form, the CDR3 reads TGTGCCAGCACCATAAATCTGGGCTCCAATTCACCCCTCCACTTT.

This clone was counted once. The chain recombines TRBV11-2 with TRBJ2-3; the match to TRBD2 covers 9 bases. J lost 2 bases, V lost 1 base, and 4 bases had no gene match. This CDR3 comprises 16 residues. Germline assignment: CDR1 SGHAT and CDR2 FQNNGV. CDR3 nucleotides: TGTGCCAGCAGCTTAGTGCTAGCGGGGAACACAGATACGCAGTATTTT. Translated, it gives CASSLVLAGNTDTQYF.

The CDR3 sequence is CASSRTANSNYGYTF. The DNA of the CDR3 is TGCGCCAGCAGCAGGACAGCCAATTCTAACTATGGCTACACCTTC. The chain has TRBV5-1 and TRBJ1-2; D perhaps matches TRBD1 (6 bases). Germline CDR1 is SGHRS and CDR2 is YFSETQ. The CDR3 loop spans 15 amino acids. V shed 4 bases and J shed 0 bases, with 13 bases lying between them.

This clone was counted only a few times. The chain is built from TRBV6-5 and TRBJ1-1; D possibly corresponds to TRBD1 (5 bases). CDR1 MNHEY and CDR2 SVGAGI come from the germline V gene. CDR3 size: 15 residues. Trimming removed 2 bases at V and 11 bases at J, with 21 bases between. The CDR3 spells CASSYQEGPPPGAFF. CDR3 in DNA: TGTGCCAGCAGTTACCAGGAGGGGCCCCCCCCTGGGGCTTTCTTT.

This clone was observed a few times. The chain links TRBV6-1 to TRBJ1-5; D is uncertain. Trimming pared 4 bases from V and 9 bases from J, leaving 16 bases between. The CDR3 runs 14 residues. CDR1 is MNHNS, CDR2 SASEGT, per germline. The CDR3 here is CASSVNFPSGPQHF. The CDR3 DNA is TGTGCCAGCAGTGTTAACTTCCCTAGCGGGCCCCAGCATTTT.

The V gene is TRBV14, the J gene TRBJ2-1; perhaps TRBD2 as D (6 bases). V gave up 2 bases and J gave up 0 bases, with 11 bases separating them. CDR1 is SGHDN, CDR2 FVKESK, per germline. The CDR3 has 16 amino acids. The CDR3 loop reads CASSQYGGDSYNEQFF. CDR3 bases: TGTGCCAGCAGCCAATACGGCGGGGACTCCTACAATGAGCAGTTCTTC. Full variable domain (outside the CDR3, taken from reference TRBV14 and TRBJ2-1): EAGVTQFPSHSVIEKGQTVTLRCDPISGHDNLYWYRRVMGKEIKFLLHFVKESKQDESGMPNNRFLAERTGGTYSTLKVQPAELEDSGVYFCASSQYGGDSYNEQFFGPGTRLTVL.

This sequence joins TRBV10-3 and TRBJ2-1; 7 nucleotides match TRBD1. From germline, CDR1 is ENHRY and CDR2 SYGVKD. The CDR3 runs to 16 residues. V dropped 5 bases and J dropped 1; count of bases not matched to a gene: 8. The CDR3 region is CAISYLQGSSYNEQFF. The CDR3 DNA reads TGTGCCATCAGTTACTTACAGGGGAGTTCCTACAATGAGCAGTTCTTC.

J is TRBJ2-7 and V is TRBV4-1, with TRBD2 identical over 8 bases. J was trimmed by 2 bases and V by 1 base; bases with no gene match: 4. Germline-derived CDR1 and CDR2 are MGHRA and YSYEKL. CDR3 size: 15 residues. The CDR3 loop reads CASSQGLAGAYEQYF. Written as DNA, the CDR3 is TGCGCCAGCAGCCAAGGGCTAGCGGGCGCCTACGAGCAGTACTTC.

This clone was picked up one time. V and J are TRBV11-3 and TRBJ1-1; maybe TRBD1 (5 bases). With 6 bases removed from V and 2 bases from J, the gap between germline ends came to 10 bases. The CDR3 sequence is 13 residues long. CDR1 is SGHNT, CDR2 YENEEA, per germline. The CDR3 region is CASSSQGNTEAFF. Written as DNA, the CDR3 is TGTGCCAGCAGTAGCCAGGGTAACACTGAAGCTTTCTTT.

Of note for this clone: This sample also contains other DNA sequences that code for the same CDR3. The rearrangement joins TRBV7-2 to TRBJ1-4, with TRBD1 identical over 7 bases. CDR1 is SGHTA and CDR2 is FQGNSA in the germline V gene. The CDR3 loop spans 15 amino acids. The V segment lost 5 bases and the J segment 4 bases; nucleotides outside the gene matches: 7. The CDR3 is CASSLGYRGNEKLFF. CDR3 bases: TGTGCCAGCAGCCTAGGGTACAGGGGTAATGAAAAACTGTTTTTT.

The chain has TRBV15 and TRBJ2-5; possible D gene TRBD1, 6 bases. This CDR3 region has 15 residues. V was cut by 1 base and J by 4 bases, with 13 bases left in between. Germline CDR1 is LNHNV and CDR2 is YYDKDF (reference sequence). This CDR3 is CATSRAYRERETQYF. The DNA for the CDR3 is TGTGCCACCAGCAGAGCATACAGGGAACGAGAGACCCAGTACTTC.

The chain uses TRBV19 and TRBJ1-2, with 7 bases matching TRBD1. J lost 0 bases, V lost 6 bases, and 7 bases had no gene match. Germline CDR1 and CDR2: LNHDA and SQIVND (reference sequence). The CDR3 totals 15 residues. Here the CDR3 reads CASRSDRTANYGYTF. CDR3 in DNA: TGTGCCAGTAGATCGGACAGGACTGCTAACTATGGCTACACCTTC. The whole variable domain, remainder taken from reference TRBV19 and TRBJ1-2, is DGGITQSPKYLFRKEGQNVTLSCEQNLNHDAMYWYRQDPGQGLRLIYYSQIVNDFQKGDIAEGYSVSREKKESFPLTVTSAQKNPTAFYLCASRSDRTANYGYTFGSGTRLTVV.

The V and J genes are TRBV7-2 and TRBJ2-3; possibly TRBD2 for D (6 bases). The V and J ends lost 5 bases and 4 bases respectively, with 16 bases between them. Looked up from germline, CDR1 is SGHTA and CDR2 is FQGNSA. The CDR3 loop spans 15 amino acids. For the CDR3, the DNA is TGTGCCAGCAGCGACCCTTGGGGGGTTCCAGATACGCAGTATTTT. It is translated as CASSDPWGVPDTQYF.

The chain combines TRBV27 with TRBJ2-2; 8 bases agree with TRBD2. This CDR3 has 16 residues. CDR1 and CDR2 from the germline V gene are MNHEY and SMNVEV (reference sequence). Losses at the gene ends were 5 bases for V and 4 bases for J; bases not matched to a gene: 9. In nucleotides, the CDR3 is TGTGCCAGCAGTCTGCTACCAGGGACTAGCACCGGGGAGCTGTTTTTT. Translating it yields CASSLLPGTSTGELFF.

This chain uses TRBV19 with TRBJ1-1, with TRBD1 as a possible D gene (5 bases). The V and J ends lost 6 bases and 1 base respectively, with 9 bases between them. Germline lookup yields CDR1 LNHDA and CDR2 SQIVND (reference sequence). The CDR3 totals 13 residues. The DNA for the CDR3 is TGTGCCAGTAGCCTAACAGGGAACACTGAAGCTTTCTTT. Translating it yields CASSLTGNTEAFF.

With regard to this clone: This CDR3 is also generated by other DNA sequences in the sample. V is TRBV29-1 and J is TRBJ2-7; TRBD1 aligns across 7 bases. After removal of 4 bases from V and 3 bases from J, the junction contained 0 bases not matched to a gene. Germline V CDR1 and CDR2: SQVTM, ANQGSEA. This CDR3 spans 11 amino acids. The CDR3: CSVGTGYEQYF. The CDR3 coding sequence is TGCAGCGTTGGGACAGGCTACGAGCAGTACTTC.